The present T cell receptor beta chain was sequenced within a study of identical twins. Overall study findings and caveats: The conclusions drew on cross-sectional statistical analysis instead of tracking the same donors.

This clonotype has just a few counts. Antigen: not known. A universal primer site arose from template switching, and cDNA bore unique molecular identifiers. TCRdb re-derived calls from the 5' RACE reads in MiXCR, one entry per CDR3 protein. The table has some 270,000 distinct CDR3 sequences, 6.5% to 9.5% seen once. The same sample was also studied in work on yellow fever vaccine responses in identical twins.

The sequence derives from a woman between 18 and 29 years old in good health. Source material: CD8+ T cells sorted from blood.

The CDR3 sequence: CASSLGDRPYNEQFF. CDR3 DNA: TGTGCCAGCAGTTTAGGGGACAGGCCCTACAATGAGCAGTTCTTC. The chain couples TRBV28 to TRBJ2-1; TRBD1 aligns across 8 bases. The CDR3 length is 15 residues. V gave up 2 bases and J gave up 2 bases; unmatched junction bases: 2. Germline V gene data show CDR1 as MDHEN and CDR2 as SYDVKM.